This T cell receptor beta chain was recorded in a study of T cell clonotyping in hematopoietic cell transplantation. Time point described: recipient sample about 28 days before transplant, after cytoreduction. There are 14 residues in the CDR3. Trimming stripped 5 bases from V and 4 bases from J, with 14 bases between. The germline V gene encodes CDR1 KGHSH and CDR2 LQKENI. The repertoire was sequenced with immunoSEQ multiplex PCR; TCRdb's copy has only in-frame clones and lacks some. The table has roughly 28,000 clones, just over 90% seen once. The rearrangement uses TRBV18 and TRBJ2-5; D remains ambiguous. The source was peripheral blood mononuclear cells, collected before stem cell transplant. The source is a middle-aged man with acute myeloid leukemia. Some clones in this sample may be carry-over from other donors' samples. The CDR3 nucleotides are TGTGCCAGCTCATCTGCCCTAGGACCAGAGACCCAGTACTTC. Protein product: CASSSALGPETQYF.